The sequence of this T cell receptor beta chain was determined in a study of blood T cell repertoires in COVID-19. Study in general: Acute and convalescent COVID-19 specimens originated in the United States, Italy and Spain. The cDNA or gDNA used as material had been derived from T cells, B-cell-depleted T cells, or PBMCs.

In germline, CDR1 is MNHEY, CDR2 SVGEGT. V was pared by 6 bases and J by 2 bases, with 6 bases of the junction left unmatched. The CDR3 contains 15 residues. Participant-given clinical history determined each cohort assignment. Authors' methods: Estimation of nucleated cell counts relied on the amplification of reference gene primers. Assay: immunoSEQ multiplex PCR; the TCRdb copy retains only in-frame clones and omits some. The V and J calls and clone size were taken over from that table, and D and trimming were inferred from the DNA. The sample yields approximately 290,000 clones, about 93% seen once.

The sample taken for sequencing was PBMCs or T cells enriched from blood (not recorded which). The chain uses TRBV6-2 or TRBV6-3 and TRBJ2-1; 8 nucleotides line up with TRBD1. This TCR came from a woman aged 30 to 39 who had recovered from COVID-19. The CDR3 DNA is TGTGCCAGCAGCCTAGGACAGGGACCCTACAATGAGCAGTTCTTC. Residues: CASSLGQGPYNEQFF.